The T cell receptor (beta chain) under discussion was sequenced for a study of blood T cells in healthy people across ages (dated by TCRdb to between 2015 and 2017). At the level of the whole study: In model experiments, template switching captured roughly one uniquely barcoded TCR beta cDNA molecule for every two T cells. To avoid experimental bias, donors of different ages were spread randomly across the sequencing lanes. Using the same blood draw, the study looked at two additional independent replicas of 1 million unique cDNA reads for two donors, one aged 18 to 30 and the other aged 80 or older. Using deep sequencing normalized with unique cDNA molecular identifiers, the study measured how TCR beta repertoire diversity changes with age. The donors were split into four age groups: young (average about 15 years), middle-aged (about 40), aged (more than 55) and long-lived (more than 80).

Library preparation employed 5' RACE. Sequenced on an Illumina HiSeq 2500. The second PCR ran for about 6 to 12 cycles and used a J-beta primer mix along with a sample-barcoded 5' primer. Each TCR beta cDNA molecule received a unique molecular identifier from a template-switch 5' adaptor carrying 12 random nucleotides. At least 2.5 million CDR3-containing paired-end reads were obtained from each sample. First-strand cDNA synthesis was performed from all RNA using the Mint cDNA synthesis kit, with priming by a TRBC-specific oligonucleotide. Following uracil-DNA glycosylase treatment, a first 18-cycle PCR with universal primers M1SS and BC2_uni_R was performed on all cDNA. Processing in the source paper ran as follows. For normalization, 1 million high-quality reads, each with a distinct molecular identifier, were randomly selected from each sample. Instead of being binned into consensus sequences, reads that shared molecular identifiers were thrown out. MiTCR, set to a Q25 quality threshold and the strictest error-elimination algorithm, was used for CDR3 identification, clonotype clustering and error correction. A nonparametric unseen species model with Euler transformation was used to estimate a lower bound on total TCR beta diversity. Using fastp at Q25 and MiXCR, TCRdb reprocessed the public reads and kept productive beta chains. Each CDR3 protein gets just one entry, which takes the most common genes and DNA from the rows behind it. None of the V and J calls come from the authors' own analysis; TCRdb made them. Here the sample has nearly 1 million distinct CDR3 sequences; approximately 50% occur a single time. The ten largest account for 20% to 25% of the sample.

V is pared back by 0 bases and J by 11 bases, with 10 bases lying between the germline termini. Sequences LGHDT (CDR1) and YNNKEL (CDR2) are obtained from the germline V gene (reference sequence). The CDR3, from cysteine to phenylalanine, totals 12 residues. The DNA shown is the 36-base CDR3, in frame from base 1. The donors were roughly 39 Caucasian individuals from Russia, aged roughly 6 to 100 years, who were systemically healthy. Each donor gave around 9.5 milliliters of peripheral blood, collected into EDTA-treated Vacutainer tubes. Ficoll-Paque density-gradient centrifugation was used to isolate PBMCs, with at least 7 million obtained per sample. Total RNA, at least 6 micrograms per sample, was extracted from PBMCs with Trizol reagent. The percentages of naive CD45RAhigh/CD27high T cells were determined by flow cytometry on a PBMC aliquot from every donor. Overall results and qualifications from the work: Compared with the aged group, the long-lived group had more naive CD4+ T cells, fewer expanded clones and increased TCR diversity, a pattern suggesting age selection. Because profiling used bulk unsorted PBMCs, naive and antigen-experienced compartments could not be compared conclusively. Donor CMV infection status was unknown, potentially confounding age-related changes in expanded clonotypes. The percentage of naive T cells measured by flow cytometry correlated strongly with observed TCR beta diversity. As age increased, observed TCR beta diversity per million T cells dropped in a roughly linear way, and a significant reduction was already evident by age 40. Estimates of total diversity based on one million sequenced T cells were regarded as lower bounds and as underestimates.

For this clonotype: No antigen is known for it. No clone much larger than this one lies a single base away; base qualities are absent.

The sample consisted of blood. The chain is made from TRBV3-1 and TRBJ2-5; confidence is insufficient to name the D gene. This clonotype was obtained from a woman aged 55-69 years in good health. The CDR3 loop reads CASSQDFQEQYF. The nucleotide sequence reads as follows: TGTGCCAGCAGCCAAGATTTCCAGGAGCAGTACTTC.